A single sample gave rise to the 21 T cell receptor beta chains below, sequenced in a study of blood T cell repertoires in COVID-19. Profiled with immunoSEQ multiplex PCR; TCRdb holds only in-frame clones, not every one. The sample includes 130,000 to 150,000 clones, around 81% of them seen just once. Source material: peripheral blood. The source is a woman aged 35 to 49 with active or convalescent COVID-19.

The genes are TRBV28 and TRBJ1-1; D is perhaps TRBD1 (5 bases). Trimming pared 2 bases from V and 4 bases from J, leaving 8 bases between. Germline CDR1 MDHEN, CDR2 SYDVKM. This CDR3 region has 13 residues. CDR3 coding DNA: TGTGCCAGCAGTTTAGCAGGGCTCACTGAAGCTTTCTTT. It specifies CASSLAGLTEAFF. Full variable domain (remainder filled in from reference TRBV28 and TRBJ1-1): DVKVTQSSRYLVKRTGEKVFLECVQDMDHENMFWYRQDPGLGLRLIYFSYDVKMKEKGDIPEGYSVSREKKERFSLILESASTNQTSMYLCASSLAGLTEAFFGQGTRLTVV.

This chain uses TRBV29-1 with TRBJ2-7; 10 bases map to TRBD2. The germline gives CDR1 SQVTM, CDR2 ANQGSEA. The CDR3 loop spans 12 amino acids. V gave up 7 bases and J gave up 7 bases; unmatched junction bases: 7. The CDR3 here is CSASGSLGEQYF. DNA for the CDR3: TGCAGCGCTAGCGGGAGTTTGGGGGAGCAGTACTTC.

This chain joins TRBV7-9 and TRBJ1-2, with no clear D. Trimming took 2 bases from V and 7 from J, leaving 17 bases between them. Germline V gene lookup returns CDR1 SEHNR and CDR2 FQNEAQ (reference sequence). The CDR3 is 15 amino acids. The CDR3 DNA sequence: TGTGCCAGCAGCTTAAGTGGGAGGCTTCAGAGTGGCTACACCTTC. Its translation: CASSLSGRLQSGYTF.

The chain has TRBV7-2 and TRBJ1-1; D gene ambiguous. CDR1 and CDR2 (germline): SGHTA, FQGNSA. This CDR3 region has 13 residues. The ends were cut back, 5 bases at V and 1 base at J, with 8 bases in the middle. CDR3 residues: CASSRQENTEAFF. CDR3 in DNA: TGTGCCAGCAGCCGACAAGAGAACACTGAAGCTTTCTTT.

The chain employs TRBV30 and TRBJ2-3; 11 nucleotides match TRBD1. The ends lost 3 bases at V and 3 bases at J; junction bases unmatched: 8. The CDR3 covers 16 residues. Germline V gene lookup returns CDR1 GTSNPN and CDR2 SVGIG (reference sequence). The CDR3 DNA is TGTGCCTGGAGCCTTCGGGACAGGGGGAGGACAGATACGCAGTATTTT. The encoded protein is CAWSLRDRGRTDTQYF.

This clone was seen more than once but under ten times. J is TRBJ1-2 and V is TRBV11-2; possibly TRBD1 for D (5 bases). This CDR3 comprises 13 residues. V shed 8 bases and J shed 4 bases, with 14 bases lying between them. The germline V gene has CDR1 SGHAT and CDR2 FQNNGV. CDR3 residues: CASSGGGSYGYTF. The DNA of the CDR3 is TGTGCCAGCTCCGGGGGAGGTTCCTATGGCTACACCTTC. Supplemented by reference TRBV11-2 and TRBJ1-2, the full variable domain reads EAGVAQSPRYKIIEKRQSVAFWCNPISGHATLYWYQQILGQGPKLLIQFQNNGVVDDSQLPKDRFSAERLKGVDSTLKIQPAKLEDSAVYLCASSGGGSYGYTFGSGTRLTVV.

The chain couples TRBV6-6 to TRBJ1-2; 8 positions match TRBD1. The CDR3 has 12 residues. In germline, CDR1 is MNHNY, CDR2 SVGAGI (reference sequence). Trimming at V came to 6 bases and at J to 6 bases, leaving 3 bases not matched to a gene. The chain's CDR3 is CASSGQGDGYTF. In nucleotides, the CDR3 is TGTGCCAGCAGCGGACAGGGTGATGGCTACACCTTC.

In its sample, this clone was seen a few times. The chain is built from TRBV6-4 and TRBJ1-5; D may be TRBD1 (5 bases). V dropped 6 bases and J dropped 0 bases, with 18 bases sitting between them. Germline CDR1 reads MRHNA; CDR2 reads SNTAGT. The CDR3 has 17 residues. CDR3: CASRGGRTDYSNQPQHF. Written as DNA, the CDR3 is TGTGCCAGCAGGGGGGGGAGGACGGACTATAGCAATCAGCCCCAGCATTTT.

This clone was observed a few times. V and J are TRBV30 and TRBJ1-1; no reliable D call. Germline CDR1 is GTSNPN and CDR2 is SVGIG (reference sequence). CDR3 length equals 13 residues. V dropped 3 bases and J dropped 5 bases, with 13 bases sitting between them. The CDR3: CAWSPEVGTEAFF. The CDR3 coding sequence is TGTGCCTGGAGCCCGGAGGTGGGGACTGAAGCTTTCTTT.

A single count supports this clone. The chain employs TRBV5-4 and TRBJ2-3; 8 bases agree with TRBD2. J gave up 5 bases and V 3 bases, and 5 bases lay outside the gene matches. The CDR3 loop spans 14 amino acids. The germline V gene encodes CDR1 SGHNT and CDR2 YYREEE (reference sequence). The DNA of the CDR3 is TGTGCCAGCAGCTCTTGGGCGGGAGGAGATACGCAGTATTTT. Protein product: CASSSWAGGDTQYF.

The chain couples TRBV15 to TRBJ1-2; D is unclear. With 8 bases removed from V and 5 bases from J, the gap between germline ends came to 9 bases. This CDR3 has 11 residues. In germline, CDR1 is LNHNV, CDR2 YYDKDF (reference sequence). The DNA of the CDR3 is TGTGCCACCGAGTCAGGATATGGCTACACCTTC. Amino acid sequence: CATESGYGYTF.

The DNA for the CDR3 is TGTGCCAGCAGTTCCTCCTTACTAGCGGGCATCTCCTACGAGCAGTACTTC. It is translated as CASSSSLLAGISYEQYF. This chain uses TRBV27 with TRBJ2-7; TRBD2 agrees at 9 bases. The CDR3 is made up of 17 amino acids. Germline-derived CDR1 and CDR2 are MNHEY and SMNVEV (reference sequence). The J segment lost 0 bases and the V segment lost 4 bases, leaving 10 bases of the junction unmatched.

V is TRBV10-2 and J is TRBJ1-4, with TRBD1 as a possible D gene (5 bases). The CDR3 loop spans 15 amino acids. Germline loops: CDR1 WSHSY, CDR2 SAAADI. V was trimmed by 0 bases and J by 3 bases, leaving 8 bases between them. CDR3 amino acids: CASSESARANEKLFF. CDR3 in DNA: TGCGCCAGCAGTGAGTCGGCCAGGGCTAATGAAAAACTGTTTTTT.

The rearrangement links TRBV19 to TRBJ2-1, with a possible D match to TRBD2 (5 bases). The germline CDR1 and CDR2 sequences are LNHDA and SQIVND (reference sequence). The CDR3 extends over 12 amino acids. Trimming stripped 1 base from V and 10 bases from J, with 8 bases between. CDR3 nucleotides: TGTGCCAGTAGTATAGTCGAGCGGGAGCAGTTCTTC. This encodes CASSIVEREQFF.

This clone turned up a few times. This chain links TRBV19 with TRBJ1-5, with a possible D match to TRBD1 (5 bases). From germline, CDR1 is LNHDA and CDR2 SQIVND (reference sequence). The germline V and J ends were trimmed by 2 bases and 0 bases, with 5 bases remaining between them. The CDR3 totals 14 residues. CDR3 nucleotides: TGTGCCAGTAGTATAAGGGGTAGCAATCAGCCCCAGCATTTT. This translates into CASSIRGSNQPQHF.

The rearrangement joins TRBV11-2 to TRBJ1-4; possibly TRBD1 for D (6 bases). The CDR3 spans 14 residues. The germline gives CDR1 SGHAT, CDR2 FQNNGV. V lost 5 bases and J 6 bases, leaving 13 bases between the germline ends. The CDR3 nucleotides read TGTGCCAGCAGCCCTGGGGGGGGCTATGAAAAACTGTTTTTT. Protein sequence: CASSPGGGYEKLFF.

This clone occurred a few times. The chain employs TRBV6-5 and TRBJ1-4, with D possibly matching TRBD1 (5 bases). Trimming cost V 4 bases and J 7 bases, with 16 bases left between them. CDR1 is MNHEY, CDR2 SVGAGI, per germline. The CDR3 has 15 residues. CDR3 nucleotides: TGTGCCAGCAGTTGGACCCCGGTTAGGGGTGAAAAACTGTTTTTT. This translates into CASSWTPVRGEKLFF.

The rearrangement links TRBV7-9 to TRBJ1-3, with D possibly matching TRBD1 (5 bases). Germline V gene sequence: CDR1 SEHNR, CDR2 FQNEAQ (reference sequence). This CDR3 spans 15 amino acids. Trimming stripped 6 bases from V and 2 bases from J, with 14 bases between. CDR3 DNA: TGTGCCAGCAGTAAACAGGTTGGGGCTGGAAACACCATATATTTT. Protein product: CASSKQVGAGNTIYF.

CDR3 DNA sequence: TGTGCCAGCAGCTTGCGCAGACTCAATCAGCCCCAGCATTTT. It specifies CASSLRRLNQPQHF. The V gene is TRBV5-8, the J gene TRBJ1-5; no definite D call. V was clipped by 1 base and J by 3 bases, with 8 bases between them. The CDR3 runs to 14 residues. Germline lookup yields CDR1 SGHTS and CDR2 YDEGEE. The whole variable domain, remainder taken from reference TRBV5-8 and TRBJ1-5, is EAGVTQSPTHLIKTRGQQATLRCSPISGHTSVYWYQQALGLGLQFLLWYDEGEERNRGNFPPRFSGRQFPNYSSELNVNALELEDSALYLCASSLRRLNQPQHFGDGTRLSIL.

On this clone itself: A junction end diverges from the germline sequence, so it may reflect a read error. The chain uses TRBV28 and TRBJ2-7; TRBD2 matches 9 bases. This CDR3 is built from 14 residues. Germline CDR1 MDHEN, CDR2 SYDVKM. CDR3 coding DNA: TGTGCCAGCACTTTAGCGGGGGCCCGCTACGAGCAGTACTTC. It encodes CASTLAGARYEQYF.

The rearrangement links TRBV7-2 to TRBJ1-6; 8 nucleotides line up with TRBD1. Germline CDR1 is SGHTA and CDR2 is FQGNSA. V trimming: 6 bases; J trimming: 8 bases; junction bases outside the gene matches: 6. This CDR3 comprises 14 residues. The CDR3 protein is CASRKGQGHSPLHF. CDR3 nucleotide sequence: TGTGCCAGCAGAAAAGGACAGGGTCATTCACCCCTCCACTTT. The full variable domain, with the rest looked up from reference TRBV7-2 and TRBJ1-6, is GAGVSQSPSNKVTEKGKDVELRCDPISGHTALYWYRQSLGQGLEFLIYFQGNSAPDKSGLPSDRFSAERTGGSVSTLTIQRTQQEDSAVYLCASRKGQGHSPLHFGNGTRLTVT.